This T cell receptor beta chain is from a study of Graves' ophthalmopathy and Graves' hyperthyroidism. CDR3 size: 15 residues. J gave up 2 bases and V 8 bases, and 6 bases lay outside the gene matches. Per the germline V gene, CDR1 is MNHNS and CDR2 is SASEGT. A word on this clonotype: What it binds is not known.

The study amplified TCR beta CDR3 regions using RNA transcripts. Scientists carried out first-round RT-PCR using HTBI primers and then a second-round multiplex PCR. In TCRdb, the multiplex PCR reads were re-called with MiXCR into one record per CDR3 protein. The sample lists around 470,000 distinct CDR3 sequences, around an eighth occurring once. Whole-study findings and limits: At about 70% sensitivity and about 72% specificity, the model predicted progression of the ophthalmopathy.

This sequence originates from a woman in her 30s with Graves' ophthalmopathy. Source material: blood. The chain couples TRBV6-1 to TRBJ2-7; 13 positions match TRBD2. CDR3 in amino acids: CASVGLAGATYEQYF. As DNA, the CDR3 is TGTGCCAGCGTCGGACTAGCGGGAGCCACCTACGAGCAGTACTTC.